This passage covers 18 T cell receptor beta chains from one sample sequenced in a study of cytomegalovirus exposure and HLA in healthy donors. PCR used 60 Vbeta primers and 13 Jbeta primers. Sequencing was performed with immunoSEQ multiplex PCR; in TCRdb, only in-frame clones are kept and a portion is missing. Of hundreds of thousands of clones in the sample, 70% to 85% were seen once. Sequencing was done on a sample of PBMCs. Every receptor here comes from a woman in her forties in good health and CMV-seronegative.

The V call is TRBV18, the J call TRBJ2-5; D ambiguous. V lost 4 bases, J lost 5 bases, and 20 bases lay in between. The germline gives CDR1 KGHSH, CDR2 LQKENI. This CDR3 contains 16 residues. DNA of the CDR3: TGTGCCAGCTCACTCTCGGTCCAGCGAGCGAGTGAGACCCAGTACTTC. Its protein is CASSLSVQRASETQYF.

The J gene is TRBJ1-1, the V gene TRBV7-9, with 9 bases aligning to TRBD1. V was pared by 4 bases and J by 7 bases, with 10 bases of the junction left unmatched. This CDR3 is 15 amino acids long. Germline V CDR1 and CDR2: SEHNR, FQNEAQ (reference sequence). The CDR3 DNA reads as TGTGCCAGCAGCTACACAGGGGGCAGATCCGGTGAAGCTTTCTTT. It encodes CASSYTGGRSGEAFF.

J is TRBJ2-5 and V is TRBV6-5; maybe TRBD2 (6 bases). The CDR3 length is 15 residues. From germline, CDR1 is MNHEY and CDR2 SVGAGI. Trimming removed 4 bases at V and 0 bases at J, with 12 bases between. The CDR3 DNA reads TGTGCCAGCAGTTCCCCTGGGGGGTACCAAGAGACCCAGTACTTC. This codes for CASSSPGGYQETQYF.

The CDR3 is CASSVASGGMGEQYF. The DNA of the CDR3 is TGTGCCAGCAGCGTAGCCTCAGGGGGCATGGGCGAGCAGTACTTC. This rearrangement joins TRBV9 to TRBJ2-7, with 8 bases aligning to TRBD1. Germline V gene sequence: CDR1 SGDLS, CDR2 YYNGEE. The CDR3 sequence is 15 residues long. V dropped 0 bases and J dropped 6; count of bases not matched to a gene: 8.

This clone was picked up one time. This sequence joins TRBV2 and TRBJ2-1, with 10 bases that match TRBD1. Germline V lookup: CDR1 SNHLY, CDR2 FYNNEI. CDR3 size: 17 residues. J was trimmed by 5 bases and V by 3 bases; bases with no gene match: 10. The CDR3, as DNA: TGTGCCAGCAGTGACCCTCGGGACAGGGGATTCCACAATGAGCAGTTCTTC. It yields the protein CASSDPRDRGFHNEQFF.

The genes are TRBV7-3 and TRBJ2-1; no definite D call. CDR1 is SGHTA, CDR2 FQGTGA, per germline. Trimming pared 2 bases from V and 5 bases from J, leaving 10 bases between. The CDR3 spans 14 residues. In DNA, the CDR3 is TGTGCCAGCAGCTTAGCGTCTTCCAACAATGAGCAGTTCTTC. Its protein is CASSLASSNNEQFF.

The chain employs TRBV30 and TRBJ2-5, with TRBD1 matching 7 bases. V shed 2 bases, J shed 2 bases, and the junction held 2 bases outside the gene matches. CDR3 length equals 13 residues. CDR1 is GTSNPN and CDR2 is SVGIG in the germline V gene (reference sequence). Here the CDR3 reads CAWSKDRQETQYF. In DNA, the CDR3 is TGTGCCTGGAGTAAGGACAGGCAAGAGACCCAGTACTTC.

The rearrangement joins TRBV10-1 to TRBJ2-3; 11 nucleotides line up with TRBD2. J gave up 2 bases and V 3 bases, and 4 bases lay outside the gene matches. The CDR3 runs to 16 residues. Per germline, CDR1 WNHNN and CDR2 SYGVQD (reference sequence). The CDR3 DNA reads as TGCGCCAGCAGTGATGGTAGCGGGGGGGCCACAGATACGCAGTATTTT. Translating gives CASSDGSGGATDTQYF.

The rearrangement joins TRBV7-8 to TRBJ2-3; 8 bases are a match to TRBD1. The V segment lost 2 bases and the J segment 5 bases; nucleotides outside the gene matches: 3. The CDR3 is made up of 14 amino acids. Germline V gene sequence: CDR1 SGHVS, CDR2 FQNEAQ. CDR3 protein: CASSLQGAVDTQYF. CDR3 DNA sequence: TGTGCCAGCAGCTTACAGGGGGCGGTAGATACGCAGTATTTT.

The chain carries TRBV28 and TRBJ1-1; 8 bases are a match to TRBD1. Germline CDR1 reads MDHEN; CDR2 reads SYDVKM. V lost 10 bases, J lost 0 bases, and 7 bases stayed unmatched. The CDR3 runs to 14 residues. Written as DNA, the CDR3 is TGTGCCATCTTATCAGGGGGCCTGAACACTGAAGCTTTCTTT. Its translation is CAILSGGLNTEAFF.

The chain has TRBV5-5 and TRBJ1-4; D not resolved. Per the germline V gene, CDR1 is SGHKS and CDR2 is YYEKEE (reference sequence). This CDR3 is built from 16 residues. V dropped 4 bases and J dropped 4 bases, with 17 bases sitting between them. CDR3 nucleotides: TGTGCCAGCAGCCCAATTCCGGGTTATGGTAATGAAAAACTGTTTTTT. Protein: CASSPIPGYGNEKLFF.

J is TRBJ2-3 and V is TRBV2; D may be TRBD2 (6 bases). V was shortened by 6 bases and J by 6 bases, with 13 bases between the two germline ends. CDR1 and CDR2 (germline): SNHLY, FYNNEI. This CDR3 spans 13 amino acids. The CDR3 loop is CASRGLDWDTQYF. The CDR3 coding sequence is TGTGCCAGCAGGGGACTGGATTGGGATACGCAGTATTTT.

In DNA, the CDR3 is TGTGCCAGTAGTATAGGCGGATACGAGCAGTACTTC. Translation gives CASSIGGYEQYF. The V gene is TRBV19, the J gene TRBJ2-7; no definite D call. V was trimmed by 1 base and J by 4 bases, leaving 5 bases between them. CDR3 size: 12 residues. Germline V lookup: CDR1 LNHDA, CDR2 SQIVND (reference sequence). Variable domain in full (rest from reference TRBV19 and TRBJ2-7): DGGITQSPKYLFRKEGQNVTLSCEQNLNHDAMYWYRQDPGQGLRLIYYSQIVNDFQKGDIAEGYSVSREKKESFPLTVTSAQKNPTAFYLCASSIGGYEQYFGPGTRLTVT.

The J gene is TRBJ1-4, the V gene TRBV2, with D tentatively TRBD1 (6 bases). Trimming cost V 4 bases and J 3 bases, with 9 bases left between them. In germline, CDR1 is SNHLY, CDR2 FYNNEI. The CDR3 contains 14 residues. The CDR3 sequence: CASSGGLSNEKLFF. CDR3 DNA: TGTGCCAGCAGTGGGGGGCTGTCTAATGAAAAACTGTTTTTT.

CDR3 bases: TGTGCCAGCCGACCCGGGACAGAACTCTCCTACGAGCAGTACTTC. Amino acid sequence: CASRPGTELSYEQYF. V usage is TRBV27 and J usage is TRBJ2-7; 7 bases line up with TRBD1. The CDR3 extends over 15 amino acids. Germline V lookup: CDR1 MNHEY, CDR2 SMNVEV (reference sequence). V was pared by 8 bases and J by 0 bases, with 10 bases of the junction left unmatched.

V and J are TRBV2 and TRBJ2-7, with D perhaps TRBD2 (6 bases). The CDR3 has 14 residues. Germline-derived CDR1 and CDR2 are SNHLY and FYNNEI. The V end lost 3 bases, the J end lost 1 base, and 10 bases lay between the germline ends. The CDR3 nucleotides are TGTGCCAGCAGTGAGCGGGGACCTTCCTACGAGCAGTACTTC. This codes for CASSERGPSYEQYF.

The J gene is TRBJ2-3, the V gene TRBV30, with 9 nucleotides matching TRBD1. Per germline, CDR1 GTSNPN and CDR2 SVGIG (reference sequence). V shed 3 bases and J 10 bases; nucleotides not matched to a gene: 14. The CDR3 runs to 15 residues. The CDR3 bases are TGTGCCTGGAGACAGGGGGCTGGCCTCTTCGATCCGCAGTATTTT. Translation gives CAWRQGAGLFDPQYF.

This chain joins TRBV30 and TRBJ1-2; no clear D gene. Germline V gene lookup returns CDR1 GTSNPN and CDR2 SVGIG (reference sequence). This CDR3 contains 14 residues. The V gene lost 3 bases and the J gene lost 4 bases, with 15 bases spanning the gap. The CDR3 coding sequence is TGTGCCTGGAGCCCCCCCGGGCGGGGCTATGGCTACACCTTC. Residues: CAWSPPGRGYGYTF.